The rows below give T cell receptor beta chains drawn from one sample of a study of T cell responses to AZD1222 COVID-19 vaccine. The method was immunoSEQ multiplex PCR; TCRdb's version includes in-frame clones alone and lacks a portion of them. The table lists some 180,000 clones, about nine tenths of them singletons. The specimen comprised peripheral blood, sampled 28 days after the second AZD1222 dose. These receptors originate from an adult who received the AZD1222 COVID-19 vaccine. Each CDR3 is given with its conserved first and last residue. A D gene is named only where the DNA matches it firmly. Not every row has a clone size; where given, it reads once, few, many or a size class.

abundance	d_gene	v_gene	j_gene	CDR3aa	CDR3nt
.	.	TRBV4-2	TRBJ2-4	CASSQPTSAVAKNIQYF	TGTGCCAGCAGCCAACCTACCTCAGCAGTAGCCAAAAACATTCAGTACTTC
.	TRBD2	TRBV4-2	TRBJ2-1	CASSSSGTRHNEQFF	TGTGCCAGCAGCTCCTCCGGGACTAGACACAATGAGCAGTTCTTC
once	.	TRBV5-1	TRBJ1-2	CASSLATGFNYGYTF	TGCGCCAGCAGCTTGGCCACCGGGTTCAACTATGGCTACACCTTC
.	.	TRBV27	TRBJ2-2	CASTLRGGNTGELFF	TGTGCCAGCACCCTTAGGGGGGGGAACACCGGGGAGCTGTTTTTT
.	.	TRBV2	TRBJ2-6	CASSRGAGANVLTF	TGTGCCAGCAGTAGGGGGGCTGGGGCCAACGTCCTGACTTTC
.	.	TRBV6-2/TRBV6-3	TRBJ2-1	CASSYRQGGGSNEQFF	TGTGCCAGCAGTTACAGACAGGGAGGAGGTTCCAATGAGCAGTTCTTC
.	.	TRBV7-9	TRBJ1-3	CASSLGPWGGKSSGNTIYF	TGTGCCAGCAGCTTAGGCCCATGGGGGGGAAAAAGCTCTGGAAACACCATATATTTT
once	TRBD2	TRBV7-3	TRBJ2-1	CASSYYKRELNEQFF	TGTGCCAGCAGCTATTACAAGCGGGAGTTAAATGAGCAGTTCTTC
.	TRBD1	TRBV6-2/TRBV6-3	TRBJ1-1	CASSYLSHRGEAFF	TGTGCCAGCAGTTACCTAAGCCACAGGGGTGAAGCTTTCTTT
.	.	TRBV4-2	TRBJ2-7	CASSHAPAGGLDEQYF	TGTGCCAGCAGCCACGCCCCAGCCGGGGGGCTGGACGAGCAGTACTTC
.	TRBD2	TRBV6-1	TRBJ2-1	CASSEVAGTRSLEQFF	TGTGCCAGCAGTGAGGTCGCCGGGACTAGAAGTCTCGAGCAGTTCTTC
.	.	TRBV25-1	TRBJ1-5	CASSGAPQGQPQHF	TGTGCCAGCAGTGGGGCCCCCCAGGGGCAGCCCCAGCATTTT
.	TRBD2	TRBV20-1	TRBJ2-3	CSASGPLAGAWGDTQYF	TGCAGTGCTAGTGGTCCACTAGCGGGAGCGTGGGGAGATACGCAGTATTTT
.	.	TRBV7-9	TRBJ2-7	CASSSGGGPTSYEQYF	TGTGCCAGCAGCTCCGGAGGGGGTCCCACTTCCTACGAGCAGTACTTC
.	TRBD1	TRBV6-5	TRBJ1-2	CASSPGGSPNYGYTF	TGTGCCAGCAGTCCAGGGGGTAGCCCTAACTATGGCTACACCTTC
once	TRBD1	TRBV30	TRBJ1-6	CAWSLWTGGNSPLHF	TGTGCCTGGAGTCTATGGACAGGGGGGAATTCACCCCTCCACTTT
.	.	TRBV29-1	TRBJ1-2	CSVRDTINYGYTF	TGCAGCGTACGGGACACCATTAACTATGGCTACACCTTC
once	.	TRBV18	TRBJ1-4	CASSPQGGVEKLFF	TGTGCCAGCTCCCCCCAGGGTGGAGTTGAAAAACTGTTTTTT
.	.	TRBV12-5	TRBJ2-7	CASGLEYEQYF	TGTGCTAGTGGTTTAGAATACGAGCAGTACTTC
.	TRBD2	TRBV7-2	TRBJ2-3	CASSLAVTSALNTQYF	TGTGCCAGCAGCTTAGCGGTGACTAGCGCCTTAAATACGCAGTATTTT
.	.	TRBV9	TRBJ2-1	CASSEGLPSYNEQFF	TGTGCCAGCAGCGAGGGACTCCCTTCCTACAATGAGCAGTTCTTC
.	.	TRBV5-4	TRBJ1-3	CASSFGVSSGNTIYF	TGTGCCAGCAGCTTCGGCGTCAGCTCTGGAAACACCATATATTTT
.	TRBD1	TRBV27	TRBJ1-2	CASSLVRGAGDGYTF	TGTGCCAGCAGTTTAGTCAGGGGGGCAGGAGATGGCTACACCTTC
.	.	TRBV7-2	TRBJ1-5	CASSLEGQRGNQPQHF	TGTGCCAGCAGCTTAGAGGGGCAGCGCGGAAATCAGCCCCAGCATTTT
.	.	TRBV12-3/TRBV12-4	TRBJ1-2	CASSPEGRLGYTF	TGTGCCAGCAGTCCCGAGGGGCGTTTGGGCTACACCTTC
.	.	TRBV18	TRBJ2-7	CASSPSLSDEQYF	TGTGCCAGCTCACCGTCCCTTTCCGACGAGCAGTACTTC
.	.	TRBV7-8	TRBJ1-4	CASSLAHLRDKMFF	TGTGCCAGCAGCTTAGCGCATTTGCGGGACAAGATGTTTTTT
.	TRBD2	TRBV5-6	TRBJ2-7	CASSLSGLGRYEQYF	TGTGCCAGCAGCTTGTCGGGACTCGGGAGGTACGAGCAGTACTTC
.	.	TRBV7-2	TRBJ2-1	CASSQGAPLNEQFF	TGTGCCAGCAGCCAAGGGGCCCCTTTGAATGAGCAGTTCTTC
.	TRBD2	TRBV7-2	TRBJ2-1	CASSLRTSGGSYNEQFF	TGTGCCAGCAGCCTAAGGACTAGCGGGGGCTCCTACAATGAGCAGTTCTTC
.	.	TRBV6-5	TRBJ1-5	CASRTTGYSNQPQHF	TGTGCCAGCAGGACTACAGGATATAGCAATCAGCCCCAGCATTTT
.	TRBD2	TRBV6-5	TRBJ2-7	CASSYPSSGGYEQYF	TGTGCCAGCAGTTACCCTTCGAGCGGGGGATACGAGCAGTACTTC
.	.	TRBV18	TRBJ2-6	CASSPPLASGANVLTF	TGTGCCAGCTCACCACCTCTAGCCTCTGGGGCCAACGTCCTGACTTTC
.	TRBD1	TRBV4-1	TRBJ1-1	CASSQMGQGVRDTEAFF	TGCGCCAGCAGCCAGATGGGACAGGGGGTTCGGGACACTGAAGCTTTCTTT
.	.	TRBV7-9	TRBJ1-5	CASSRGGQPQHF	TGTGCCAGCAGCCGGGGGGGACAGCCCCAGCATTTT
.	TRBD1	TRBV19	TRBJ1-5	CASSWRQGDSNQPQHF	TGTGCCAGTAGTTGGCGACAGGGCGATAGCAATCAGCCCCAGCATTTT
.	TRBD1	TRBV15	TRBJ2-5	CATSGTETRQETQYF	TGTGCCACCAGCGGGACAGAAACTCGCCAAGAGACCCAGTACTTC
once	.	TRBV6-5	TRBJ1-1	CASSYSRGATNTEAFF	TGTGCCAGCAGTTACTCGAGGGGGGCGACGAACACTGAAGCTTTCTTT
.	.	TRBV12-1	TRBJ1-6	CASSFGRGLSSYNSPLHF	TGTGCCAGCAGCTTTGGTAGGGGCCTCAGCTCCTATAATTCACCCCTCCACTTT
.	TRBD2	TRBV7-2	TRBJ2-7	CASSFTGTSGYEQYF	TGTGCCAGCAGCTTTACCGGGACTAGCGGGTACGAGCAGTACTTC
.	.	TRBV7-9	TRBJ1-4	CASSLSGKEKLFF	TGTGCCAGCAGCCTATCCGGAAAGGAAAAACTGTTTTTT
.	.	TRBV4-3	TRBJ1-1	CASSQVRRAEAFF	TGCGCCAGCAGCCAAGTCCGGCGGGCAGAAGCTTTCTTT
once	.	TRBV27	TRBJ2-7	CASSLYPSSAGEVYEQYF	TGTGCCAGCAGTTTATACCCATCTTCGGCAGGGGAAGTATACGAGCAGTACTTC
.	.	TRBV19	TRBJ1-2	CASSIRDGYGYTF	TGTGCCAGTAGTATTCGGGATGGCTATGGCTACACCTTC
few	.	TRBV5-1	TRBJ1-2	CASSLGQVNYGYTF	TGCGCCAGCAGCTTGGGACAGGTTAACTATGGCTACACCTTC
once	TRBD2	TRBV9	TRBJ2-1	CASSPLRTSGRSTYNEQFF	TGTGCCAGCAGCCCTCTCCGGACTAGCGGGAGGTCGACCTACAATGAGCAGTTCTTC
.	TRBD1	TRBV5-1	TRBJ1-2	CASSSAGQAYYGYTF	TGCGCCAGCAGCTCAGCTGGACAGGCTTACTATGGCTACACCTTC
.	.	TRBV3-1/TRBV3-2	TRBJ1-4	CASSQGQVLQAKLFF	TGTGCCAGCAGCCAGGGCCAAGTTTTACAAGCTAAACTGTTTTTT